Each of the 10 T cell receptor beta chains below was sequenced from the same sample in a study of blood T cell repertoires in COVID-19. Sequenced by immunoSEQ multiplex PCR; TCRdb stores in-frame clones only, minus some. Among roughly 92,000 clones, around 86% were seen once, and the ten largest hold around 10%. The sample comprised peripheral blood. These receptors came from a man aged 50-60 years with acute or convalescent COVID-19.

V usage is TRBV30 and J usage is TRBJ1-4, with 8 nucleotides matching TRBD1. CDR3 size: 14 residues. V lost 4 bases and J lost 3; bases outside the gene matches: 4. CDR1 is GTSNPN and CDR2 is SVGIG in the germline V gene (reference sequence). DNA of the CDR3: TGTGCCTGGAACAGGGGGTCGGCTAATGAAAAACTGTTTTTT. This codes for CAWNRGSANEKLFF.

The chain carries TRBV27 and TRBJ1-2; TRBD1 aligns across 9 bases. The CDR3 is 13 residues long. From germline, CDR1 is MNHEY and CDR2 SMNVEV (reference sequence). V was clipped by 6 bases and J by 7 bases; unmatched bases: 6. CDR3 loop: CASRTGGTLGYTF. CDR3 coding DNA: TGTGCCAGCAGAACAGGGGGCACGCTTGGCTACACCTTC.

The chain combines TRBV6-5 with TRBJ2-5; 7 bases line up with TRBD2. With 5 bases clipped from V and 5 bases from J, the junction kept 5 bases outside the gene matches. The CDR3 is made up of 13 amino acids. Germline lookup yields CDR1 MNHEY and CDR2 SVGAGI. DNA for the CDR3: TGTGCCAGCAGTACCTGGGGGGGGGAGACCCAGTACTTC. Protein: CASSTWGGETQYF.

CDR3 bases: TGTGCCAGTAGTGGCGACAGTTTTGCAACTAATGAAAAACTGTTTTTT. It translates to CASSGDSFATNEKLFF. The genes are TRBV19 and TRBJ1-4; possibly TRBD1 for D (5 bases). Germline CDR1 reads LNHDA; CDR2 reads SQIVND (reference sequence). CDR3 length: 16 residues. The V gene lost 5 bases and the J gene lost 0 bases, with 13 bases spanning the gap.

This sequence joins TRBV2 and TRBJ1-5; D possibly corresponds to TRBD1 (5 bases). The CDR3 has 16 amino acids. Germline CDR1 is SNHLY and CDR2 is FYNNEI. V dropped 0 bases and J dropped 4 bases, with 13 bases sitting between them. DNA of the CDR3: TGTGCCAGCAGTGAAGCGAAGGGAAACAGGAATCAGCCCCAGCATTTT. It codes for CASSEAKGNRNQPQHF.

V and J are TRBV7-2 and TRBJ1-5; D perhaps matches TRBD1 (6 bases). Per the germline V gene, CDR1 is SGHTA and CDR2 is FQGNSA. There are 15 residues in the CDR3. With 5 bases removed from V and 3 bases from J, the gap between germline ends came to 14 bases. DNA of the CDR3: TGTGCCAGCAGCCTCTTTACAGGGTCCAATCAGCCCCAGCATTTT. It translates to CASSLFTGSNQPQHF.

This chain links TRBV2 with TRBJ2-7; 12 positions agree with TRBD2. The CDR3 extends over 15 amino acids. With 1 base clipped from V and 5 bases from J, the junction kept 3 bases outside the gene matches. Germline CDR1 and CDR2: SNHLY and FYNNEI. The CDR3 loop reads CASSEGLAGVNEQYF. CDR3 in DNA: TGTGCCAGCAGTGAAGGACTAGCGGGAGTAAACGAGCAGTACTTC. Complete variable domain (other parts from reference TRBV2 and TRBJ2-7): EPEVTQTPSHQVTQMGQEVILRCVPISNHLYFYWYRQILGQKVEFLVSFYNNEISEKSEIFDDQFSVERPDGSNFTLKIRSTKLEDSAMYFCASSEGLAGVNEQYFGPGTRLTVT.

The chain uses TRBV3-1 (or the pseudogene TRBV3-2) and TRBJ1-1; a weak D match, TRBD1 (5 bases). The CDR3 length is 13 residues. Trimming removed 8 bases at V and 5 bases at J, with 15 bases between. CDR1 is LGHDT, CDR2 YNNKEL, per germline (reference sequence). The CDR3 spells CASGLGRATEAFF. CDR3 coding DNA: TGTGCCAGCGGGCTGGGCAGGGCGACTGAAGCTTTCTTT.

The J gene is TRBJ1-1, the V gene TRBV11-2, with a weak D call TRBD1 (5 bases). The CDR3 extends over 16 amino acids. V shed 1 base and J shed 1 base, with 13 bases lying between them. Germline V gene data show CDR1 as SGHAT and CDR2 as FQNNGV. CDR3 protein: CASSLVPDSANTEAFF. CDR3 coding DNA: TGTGCCAGCAGCTTAGTCCCAGACAGTGCGAACACTGAAGCTTTCTTT.

V usage is TRBV4-2 and J usage is TRBJ2-2, with D perhaps TRBD1 (6 bases). Trimming pared 2 bases from V and 5 bases from J, leaving 15 bases between. This CDR3 comprises 16 residues. Germline V gene lookup returns CDR1 LGHNA and CDR2 YNFKEQ. The CDR3 spells CASSQTGTDRTGELFF. CDR3 nucleotide sequence: TGTGCCAGCAGCCAAACCGGAACCGACAGGACCGGGGAGCTGTTTTTT.